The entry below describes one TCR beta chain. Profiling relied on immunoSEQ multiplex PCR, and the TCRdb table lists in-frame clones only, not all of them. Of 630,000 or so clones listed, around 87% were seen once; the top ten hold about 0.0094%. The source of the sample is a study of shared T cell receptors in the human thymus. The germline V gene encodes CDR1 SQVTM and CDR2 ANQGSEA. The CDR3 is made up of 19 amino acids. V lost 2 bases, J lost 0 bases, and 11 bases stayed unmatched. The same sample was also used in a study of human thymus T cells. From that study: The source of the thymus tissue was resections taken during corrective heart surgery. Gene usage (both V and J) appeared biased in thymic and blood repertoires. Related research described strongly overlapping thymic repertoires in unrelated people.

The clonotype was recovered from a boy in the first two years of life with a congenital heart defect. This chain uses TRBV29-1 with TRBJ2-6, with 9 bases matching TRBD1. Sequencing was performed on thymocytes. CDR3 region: CSVEWGMTGGSSGANVLTF. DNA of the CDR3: TGCAGCGTTGAATGGGGCATGACAGGGGGAAGCTCTGGGGCCAACGTCCTGACTTTC.